These 16 T cell receptor beta chains share one sample of origin, sequenced in a study of monozygotic twins with inflammatory bowel disease. With the 5' RACE reads reprocessed, TCRdb shows one record per CDR3 protein and no DNA. This listing includes 300,000 to 400,000 distinct CDR3 sequences. Sequencing input: blood. Receptors originate from a human donor with ulcerative colitis or Crohn's disease, or a healthy co-twin of an affected twin (not recorded which).

This sequence joins TRBV11-2 and TRBJ2-3; there is no DNA to check the TCRdb D call of TRBD1. There are 17 residues in the CDR3. Germline values: CDR1 SGHAT, CDR2 FQNNGV. CDR3 amino acids: CASSLEDRPRATDTQYF.

The rearrangement joins TRBV4-2 to TRBJ2-6; TCRdb picks TRBD1, but there is no DNA to check that call. Germline CDR1 and CDR2: LGHNA and YNFKEQ. The CDR3 spans 19 residues. CDR3 amino acids: CASRPTLLQGKGGANVLTF.

J is TRBJ2-7 and V is TRBV10-3; as DNA is missing, the TRBD1 call by TCRdb cannot be tested. Germline CDR1 is ENHRY and CDR2 is SYGVKD. This CDR3 is built from 14 residues. The CDR3 loop reads CALRTGTNTYEQYF.

The genes are TRBV4-1 and TRBJ1-5; TCRdb designates TRBD1, a call that cannot be tested without DNA. CDR1 and CDR2 (germline): MGHRA, YSYEKL. This CDR3 region has 17 residues. CDR3 protein: CASSQDIRARSNQPQHF.

Here the CDR3 reads CATSSAGSGRKETQYF. The rearrangement uses TRBV15 and TRBJ2-5; TCRdb proposes TRBD1, but this gene call is untestable without DNA. In germline, CDR1 is LNHNV, CDR2 YYDKDF (reference sequence). The CDR3 loop spans 16 amino acids.

V and J are TRBV3-1 and TRBJ2-3; the D gene TCRdb calls, TRBD1, cannot be checked with no DNA. Germline CDR1 LGHDT, CDR2 YNNKEL (reference sequence). The CDR3 contains 17 residues. CDR3 protein: CASSPSGVFSSGDTQYF.

This chain links TRBV5-1 with TRBJ2-2; TCRdb's assignment of TRBD2 cannot be checked, as there is no DNA. CDR3 length: 16 amino acids. Germline V gene data show CDR1 as SGHRS and CDR2 as YFSETQ. This chain's CDR3 is CASSSASGGNTGELFF.

The chain uses TRBV9 and TRBJ2-2; as DNA is missing, the TRBD1 call by TCRdb cannot be tested. This CDR3 region has 14 residues. CDR1 and CDR2 from the germline V gene are SGDLS and YYNGEE. This chain's CDR3 is CASSPTGGPGELFF. Full variable domain (missing parts from reference TRBV9 and TRBJ2-2): DSGVTQTPKHLITATGQRVTLRCSPRSGDLSVYWYQQSLDQGLQFLIQYYNGEERAKGNILERFSAQQFPDLHSELNLSSLELGDSALYFCASSPTGGPGELFFGEGSRLTVL.

The chain carries TRBV4-3 and TRBJ2-2; checking the TCRdb D call of TRBD1 is not possible without DNA. From germline, CDR1 is LGHNA and CDR2 YSLEER. The CDR3 runs 17 residues. CDR3 sequence: CASSQDGLGAGTGELFF.

V and J are TRBV5-1 and TRBJ2-1; TCRdb indicates TRBD2, and absent DNA this call remains unverified. Per the germline V gene, CDR1 is SGHRS and CDR2 is YFSETQ. This CDR3 has 16 amino acids. CDR3 in amino acids: CASSPIGTSGFNEQFF.

The V call is TRBV27, the J call TRBJ2-1; absent DNA, TCRdb's TRBD2 call cannot be checked. Germline V CDR1 and CDR2: MNHEY, SMNVEV (reference sequence). This CDR3 region has 14 residues. The CDR3 region is CASSRTFGHNEQFF.

V and J are TRBV7-3 and TRBJ2-6. The CDR3 extends over 16 amino acids. CDR1 and CDR2 (germline): SGHTA, FQGTGA. The chain's CDR3 is CASSLAGTSGANVLTF.

The chain recombines TRBV20-1 with TRBJ2-1; as DNA is missing, the TRBD2 call by TCRdb cannot be tested. Germline-derived CDR1 and CDR2 are DFQATT and SNEGSKA (reference sequence). This CDR3 has 18 amino acids. CDR3: CSAPLRLAGGSSYNEQFF.

The rearrangement uses TRBV6-2 or TRBV6-3 and TRBJ2-7; TCRdb designates TRBD1, a call that cannot be tested without DNA. The germline CDR1 and CDR2 sequences are MNHEY and SVGEGT. The CDR3 is 16 amino acids. The CDR3 sequence is CASSSAHAGHSYEQYF.

The rearrangement uses TRBV5-6 and TRBJ2-5; the TCRdb D gene call, TRBD2, has no DNA to confirm it. The CDR3 loop spans 14 amino acids. Germline loops: CDR1 SGHDT, CDR2 YYEEEE. This CDR3 is CASSPSRQGETQYF.

The V call is TRBV12-3 or TRBV12-4, the J call TRBJ1-5. This CDR3 has 14 residues. CDR3 sequence: CASSQEYSNQPQHF.